This TCR beta chain derives from a study of STAT3 mutations in large granular lymphocyte leukemia. Only in-frame clones appear in the TCRdb table, and some are missing; sequencing was by immunoSEQ multiplex PCR. The data hold fewer than 4,500 clones, with 55% observed a single time. Comments on this clone: Its target is not known.

Overall study results and limits: Every T-LGLL patient had at least one immunodominant TCRbeta clonotype. No sample exists from the first appearance of each clone. In about 35% of the 18 patients, new TCR clonotypes emerged after therapy. Treatment regimens differed across patients between samplings.

The TCR originated in a male patient in his fifties or sixties with T-cell large granular lymphocyte leukemia. Some clones in this sample may be carry-over from other donors' samples. What was sequenced was peripheral blood mononuclear cells.

CDR3 nucleotides: TGTGCCAGCAGCTTCACCTCCGGGACAGACTCCTACGAGCAGTACTTC. The encoded protein is CASSFTSGTDSYEQYF. The chain combines TRBV5-6 with TRBJ2-7; 7 bases are a match to TRBD1. With V trimmed by 2 bases and J by 0 bases, 8 bases remained unmatched. This CDR3 is 16 amino acids long. CDR1 SGHDT and CDR2 YYEEEE come from the germline V gene.